The rows below give T cell receptor beta chains drawn from one sample of a study of cytomegalovirus exposure and HLA in healthy donors. Sequenced by immunoSEQ multiplex PCR; TCRdb stores in-frame clones only, minus some. Of more than 200,000 clones listed, over 75% were seen once; the top ten hold around 1.8%. Sequenced material: PBMCs. The receptors were gathered from a man aged 18 to 35 in good health and CMV-seronegative. The CDR3 runs from the conserved cysteine through the conserved F or W. A D gene is named only where the DNA matches it firmly. The size field is filled for only some rows; it gives once, few, many or a size class.

J gene	D gene	clone size	V gene	CDR3 DNA	CDR3 protein
TRBJ2-7	.	few	TRBV10-3	TGTGCCATCGGGGCAGACTCCTACGAGCAGTACTTC	CAIGADSYEQYF
TRBJ2-3	TRBD1	.	TRBV5-1	TGCGCCAGCAGCCGAAAACCACAGGGGGCGGATACGCAGTATTTT	CASSRKPQGADTQYF
TRBJ2-2	.	.	TRBV19	TGTGCCAGTAGTATATCCCGGGTCCTTACCGGGGAGCTGTTTTTT	CASSISRVLTGELFF
TRBJ2-1	TRBD2	.	TRBV4-3	TGCGCCAGCAGCCAAGTGCCGGGACTAGCGGGAGCTGAGCAGTTCTTC	CASSQVPGLAGAEQFF
TRBJ1-4	TRBD1	few	TRBV27	TGTGCCAGCAGCTACACAGGGGGTGAAAAACTGTTTTTT	CASSYTGGEKLFF
TRBJ2-7	TRBD2	.	TRBV4-3	TGCGCCAGCAGCCGACGGACGGCGGGAGCCTCCTACGAGCAGTACTTC	CASSRRTAGASYEQYF
TRBJ2-1	TRBD1	.	TRBV5-1	TGCGCCAGCAGCTTGGGGGACAGGCTAAGCTCCTACAATGAGCAGTTCTTC	CASSLGDRLSSYNEQFF
TRBJ1-5	.	.	TRBV21-1	TGTGCCAGCAGCAAAATGAGGAAAGTGGGGGGAGGTCAGCCCCAGCATTTT	CASSKMRKVGGGQPQHF
TRBJ1-2	.	.	TRBV6-1	TGTGCCAGCAGTGAAGTTGGGGGGATTGGCTACACCTTC	CASSEVGGIGYTF
TRBJ1-3	TRBD1	.	TRBV27	TGTGCCAGCAGTTTTACAGGGGGTGGAAACACCATATATTTT	CASSFTGGGNTIYF
TRBJ1-5	.	few	TRBV7-8	TGTGCCAGCAGCTTAGTGACAGGCCTGCTGGCGGATCAGCCCCAGCATTTT	CASSLVTGLLADQPQHF
TRBJ2-2	.	.	TRBV13	TGTGCCAGCAGCTTAGGCAGCGTTTCCGGGGAGCTGTTTTTT	CASSLGSVSGELFF
TRBJ1-1	.	.	TRBV28	TGTGCCAGCAGTCCCTACAGGGCACATAACACTGAAGCTTTCTTT	CASSPYRAHNTEAFF
TRBJ1-1	.	many	TRBV30	TGTGCCTGGAGTCTTATGAACACTGAAGCTTTCTTT	CAWSLMNTEAFF
TRBJ1-1	.	.	TRBV5-1	TGCGCCAGCAGCGGATTGGACAGGAACACTGAAGCTTTCTTT	CASSGLDRNTEAFF
TRBJ1-2	TRBD1	.	TRBV9	TGTGCCAGCAGCGAGGGACAGGGGTACACCTATGGCTACACCTTC	CASSEGQGYTYGYTF
TRBJ2-2	TRBD1	.	TRBV19	TGTGCCAGTCGAGGGACAGGGGGCAGTACCGGGGAGCTGTTTTTT	CASRGTGGSTGELFF
TRBJ2-2	.	.	TRBV6-1	TGTGCCAGCAGTTCTACCAATGGGCCCGGGGAGCTGTTTTTT	CASSSTNGPGELFF